These 13 T cell receptor beta chains were all obtained from the same sample, sequenced in a study of blood T cells in healthy people across ages. Combining a sample-barcoded 5' primer with a J-beta primer mix, a second PCR ran for roughly 6 to 11 cycles. A single record per CDR3 protein comes from TCRdb applying MiXCR to the 5' RACE reads. The repertoire has about 2 million distinct CDR3 sequences, roughly 52% of them found once; the top ten carry approximately 2.1%. The sequencing input was blood. The receptors shown here come from a middle-aged woman in good health.

Points on this clonotype: The junction does not match germline at one end; this may be a read error. This rearrangement joins TRBV12-5 to TRBJ2-3, with no clear D. From germline, CDR1 is LGHNT and CDR2 FRNRAP. The CDR3 is made up of 14 amino acids. CDR3 sequence reads: CASGLEGSIDTQYF. The DNA for the CDR3 is TGTGCTAGTGGTTTGGAGGGTAGCATAGATACGCAGTATTTT.

This clonotype was recorded a few times. V and J are TRBV10-3 and TRBJ2-7; possible D gene TRBD2, 5 bases. Per germline, CDR1 ENHRY and CDR2 SYGVKD. The CDR3 totals 15 residues. Trimming shortened V by 2 bases and J by 3 bases, and 14 bases separated the two germline ends. The CDR3 loop reads CAISERGALNYEQYF. The CDR3 DNA follows: TGTGCCATCAGTGAGCGGGGAGCGCTAAACTACGAGCAGTACTTC.

The chain joins TRBV7-3 to TRBJ2-6; D call uncertain. This CDR3 contains 16 residues. Germline lookup yields CDR1 SGHTA and CDR2 FQGTGA. Trimming pared 3 bases from V and 0 bases from J, leaving 9 bases between. The CDR3: CASSFSGHSGANVLTF. The CDR3 nucleotides read TGTGCCAGCAGCTTTAGTGGGCACTCTGGGGCCAACGTCCTGACTTTC.

At least ten counts were recorded for this clonotype. This chain uses TRBV6-6 with TRBJ2-1; 8 nucleotides align to TRBD2. CDR3 size: 16 residues. The V and J ends lost 6 bases and 8 bases, in that order; junction bases with no gene match: 15. Germline lookup yields CDR1 MNHNY and CDR2 SVGAGI (reference sequence). The CDR3 reads CASSLFSSGRLDEQFF. In nucleotides, the CDR3 is TGTGCCAGCAGCCTCTTCTCTAGCGGGCGCCTAGATGAGCAGTTCTTC.

The chain recombines TRBV21-1 with TRBJ2-7; the D call of TRBD1 is as the table states it, not checked on the DNA. Judging by the DNA end, TRBJ2-4 fits better; the J call may be wrong. TRBV21-1 represents a pseudogene. CDR3 length: 12 amino acids. The CDR3 nucleotides read TGTGCCATCGACCAACGGTGGGACATTCAGTACTTC. It specifies CAIDQRWDIQYF.

In its sample, this clonotype was seen a few times. The gene calls are TRBV4-3 and TRBJ1-4; TRBD1 might be the D (6 bases). The CDR3 length is 15 residues. The V gene's germline CDR1 is LGHNA and CDR2 YSLEER. Trimming removed 0 bases at V and 5 bases at J, with 10 bases between. CDR3 nucleotides: TGCGCCAGCAGCCAAGAAGGGGGAACCAATGAAAAACTGTTTTTT. As protein: CASSQEGGTNEKLFF.

The rearrangement links TRBV12-3 or TRBV12-4 to TRBJ2-5; no definite D call. The V end was cut by 7 bases, the J end by 7 bases, with 13 bases between. This CDR3 has 12 amino acids. The CDR3 nucleotides read TGTGCCAGCAAAAAAACCACGGGGACCCAGTACTTC. It yields the protein CASKKTTGTQYF.

Only a few counts were recorded for this clonotype. J is TRBJ2-4 and V is TRBV7-2, with D possibly being TRBD2 (7 bases). Germline V gene sequence: CDR1 SGHTA, CDR2 FQGNSA. V lost 1 base to trimming and J lost 7 bases, with 20 bases between them. The CDR3 length is 17 residues. The CDR3 protein is CASSLDPRGAVQNIQYF. DNA of the CDR3: TGTGCCAGCAGCTTAGATCCCCGGGGGGCAGTTCAGAACATTCAGTACTTC.

The chain recombines TRBV6-5 with TRBJ2-1, with 9 bases fitting TRBD2. The CDR3 loop spans 15 amino acids. Germline V CDR1 and CDR2: MNHEY, SVGAGI. Trimming cost V 4 bases and J 8 bases; bases outside gene matches: 9. The CDR3 nucleotides read TGTGCCAGCAGTTTAGCGGGGGTGACGAGGGATGAGCAGTTCTTC. It translates to CASSLAGVTRDEQFF.

The genes are TRBV7-2 and TRBJ1-6; possible D gene TRBD1, 6 bases. The V end was cut by 2 bases, the J end by 0 bases, with 20 bases between. Germline CDR1 SGHTA, CDR2 FQGNSA. The CDR3 consists of 20 residues. The CDR3 region is CASSLSPQGSSPSYNSPLHF. The CDR3 DNA reads TGTGCCAGCAGCTTATCCCCCCAGGGGTCCAGTCCCTCCTATAATTCACCCCTCCACTTT.

The rearrangement joins TRBV10-3 to TRBJ1-1; D may be TRBD1 (6 bases). Between the trimmed V and J ends, which lost 7 bases and 0 bases, there was a span of 12 bases. The CDR3 loop spans 14 amino acids. Germline lookup yields CDR1 ENHRY and CDR2 SYGVKD. DNA of the CDR3: TGTGCCATCACCACACAGGGCATGAACACTGAAGCTTTCTTT. It translates to CAITTQGMNTEAFF.

This clonotype has more than one count but fewer than ten. The chain carries TRBV14 and TRBJ1-2; no reliable D call. The CDR3 consists of 13 residues. V gave up 0 bases and J gave up 5 bases, with 7 bases separating them. Per the germline V gene, CDR1 is SGHDN and CDR2 is FVKESK. CDR3 sequence: CASSQESPYGYTF. In nucleotides, the CDR3 is TGTGCCAGCAGCCAAGAATCCCCTTATGGCTACACCTTC.

The chain couples TRBV5-1 to TRBJ2-3, with TRBD1 matching 7 bases. V lost 3 bases and J lost 2; bases outside the gene matches: 6. The CDR3 runs 15 residues. Per germline, CDR1 SGHRS and CDR2 YFSETQ. The CDR3 spells CASSSRDRYTDTQYF. CDR3 nucleotides: TGCGCCAGCAGCTCCCGGGACAGATACACAGATACGCAGTATTTT.